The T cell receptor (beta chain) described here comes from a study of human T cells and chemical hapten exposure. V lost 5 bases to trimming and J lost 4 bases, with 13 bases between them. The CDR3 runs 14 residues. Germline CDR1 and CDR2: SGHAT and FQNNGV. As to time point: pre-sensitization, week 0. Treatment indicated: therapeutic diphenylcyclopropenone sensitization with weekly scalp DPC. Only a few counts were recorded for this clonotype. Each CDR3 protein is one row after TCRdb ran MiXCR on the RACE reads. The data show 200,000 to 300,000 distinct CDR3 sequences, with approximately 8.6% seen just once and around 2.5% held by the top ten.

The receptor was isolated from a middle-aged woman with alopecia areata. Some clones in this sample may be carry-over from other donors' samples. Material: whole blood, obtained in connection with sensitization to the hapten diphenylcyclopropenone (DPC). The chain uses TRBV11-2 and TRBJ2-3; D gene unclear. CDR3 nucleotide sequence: TGTGCCAGCAGCACCTTAGGGAACGCAGATACGCAGTATTTT. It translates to CASSTLGNADTQYF.